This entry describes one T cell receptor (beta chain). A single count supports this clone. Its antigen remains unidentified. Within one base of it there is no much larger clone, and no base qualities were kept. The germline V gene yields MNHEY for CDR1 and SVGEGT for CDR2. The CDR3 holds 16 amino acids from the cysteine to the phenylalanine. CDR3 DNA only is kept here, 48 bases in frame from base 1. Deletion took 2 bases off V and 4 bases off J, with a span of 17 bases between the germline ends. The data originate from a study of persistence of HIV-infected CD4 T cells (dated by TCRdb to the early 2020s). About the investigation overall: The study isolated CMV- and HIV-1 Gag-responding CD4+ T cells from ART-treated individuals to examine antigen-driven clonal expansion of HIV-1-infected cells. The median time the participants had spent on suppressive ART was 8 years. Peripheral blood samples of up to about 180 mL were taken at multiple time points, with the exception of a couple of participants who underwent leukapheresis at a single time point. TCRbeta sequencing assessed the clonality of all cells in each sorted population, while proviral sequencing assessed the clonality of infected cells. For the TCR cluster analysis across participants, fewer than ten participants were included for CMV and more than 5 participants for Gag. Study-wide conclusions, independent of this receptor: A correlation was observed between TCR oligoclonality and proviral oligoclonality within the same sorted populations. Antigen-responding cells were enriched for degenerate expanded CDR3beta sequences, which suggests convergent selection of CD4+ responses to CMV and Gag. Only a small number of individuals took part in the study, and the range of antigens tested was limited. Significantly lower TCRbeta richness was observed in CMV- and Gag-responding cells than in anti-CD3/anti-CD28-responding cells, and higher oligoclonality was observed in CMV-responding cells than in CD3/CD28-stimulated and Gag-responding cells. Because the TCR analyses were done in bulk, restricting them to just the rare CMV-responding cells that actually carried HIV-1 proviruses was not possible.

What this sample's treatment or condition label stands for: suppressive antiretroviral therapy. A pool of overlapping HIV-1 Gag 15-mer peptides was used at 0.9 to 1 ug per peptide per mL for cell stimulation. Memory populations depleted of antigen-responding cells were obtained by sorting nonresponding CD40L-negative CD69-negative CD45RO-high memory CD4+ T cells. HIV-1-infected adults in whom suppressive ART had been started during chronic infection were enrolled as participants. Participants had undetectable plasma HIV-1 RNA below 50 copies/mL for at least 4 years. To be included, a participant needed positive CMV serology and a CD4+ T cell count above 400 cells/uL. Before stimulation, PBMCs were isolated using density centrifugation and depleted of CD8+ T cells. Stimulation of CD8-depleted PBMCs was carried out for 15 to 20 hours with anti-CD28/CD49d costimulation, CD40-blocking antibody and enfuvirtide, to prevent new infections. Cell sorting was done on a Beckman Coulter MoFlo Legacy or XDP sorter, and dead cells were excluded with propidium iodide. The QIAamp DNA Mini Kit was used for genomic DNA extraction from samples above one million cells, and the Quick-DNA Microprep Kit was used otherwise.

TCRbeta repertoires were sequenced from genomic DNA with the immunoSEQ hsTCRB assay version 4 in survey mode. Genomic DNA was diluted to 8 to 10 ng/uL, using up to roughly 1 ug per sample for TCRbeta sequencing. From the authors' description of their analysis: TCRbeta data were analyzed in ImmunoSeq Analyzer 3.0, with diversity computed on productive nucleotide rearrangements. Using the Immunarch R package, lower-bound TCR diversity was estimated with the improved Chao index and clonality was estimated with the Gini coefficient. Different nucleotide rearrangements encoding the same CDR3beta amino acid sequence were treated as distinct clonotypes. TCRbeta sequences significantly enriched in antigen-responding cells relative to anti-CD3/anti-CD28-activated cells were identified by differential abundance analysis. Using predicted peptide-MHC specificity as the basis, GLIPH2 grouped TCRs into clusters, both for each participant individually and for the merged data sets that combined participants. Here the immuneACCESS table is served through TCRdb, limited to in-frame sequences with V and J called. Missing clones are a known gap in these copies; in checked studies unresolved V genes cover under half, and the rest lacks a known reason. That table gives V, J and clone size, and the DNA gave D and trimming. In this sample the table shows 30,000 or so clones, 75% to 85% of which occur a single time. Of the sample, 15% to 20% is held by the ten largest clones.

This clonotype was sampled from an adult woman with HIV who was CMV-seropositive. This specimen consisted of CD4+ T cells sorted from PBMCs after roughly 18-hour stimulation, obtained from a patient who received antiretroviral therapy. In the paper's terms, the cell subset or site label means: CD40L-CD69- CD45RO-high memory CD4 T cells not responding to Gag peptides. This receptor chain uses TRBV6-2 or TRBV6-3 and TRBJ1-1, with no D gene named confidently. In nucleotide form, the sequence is TGTGCCAGCAGTTACCCCATGGGAGGGCCCCGCACTGAAGCTTTCTTT. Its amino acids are CASSYPMGGPRTEAFF.